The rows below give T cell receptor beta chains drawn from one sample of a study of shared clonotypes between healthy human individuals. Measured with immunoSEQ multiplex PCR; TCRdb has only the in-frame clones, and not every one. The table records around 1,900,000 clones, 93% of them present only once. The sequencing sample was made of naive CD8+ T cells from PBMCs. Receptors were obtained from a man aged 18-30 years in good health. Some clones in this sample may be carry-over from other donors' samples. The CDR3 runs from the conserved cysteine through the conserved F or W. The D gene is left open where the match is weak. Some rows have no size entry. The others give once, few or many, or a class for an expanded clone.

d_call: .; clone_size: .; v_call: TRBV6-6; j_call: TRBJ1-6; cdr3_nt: TGTGCCAGCAGTTACGGACAGTGGAGGTCACCCCTCCACTTT; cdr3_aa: CASSYGQWRSPLHF
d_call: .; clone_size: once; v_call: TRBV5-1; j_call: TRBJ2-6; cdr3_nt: TGCGCCAGCAGCCCTTCCTACTCTGGGGCCAACGTCCTGACTTTC; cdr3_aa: CASSPSYSGANVLTF
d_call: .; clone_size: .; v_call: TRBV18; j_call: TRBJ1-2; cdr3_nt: TGTGCCAGCTCACCACCAAAGGGTCGGGAACTCTATGGCTACACCTTC; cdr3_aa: CASSPPKGRELYGYTF
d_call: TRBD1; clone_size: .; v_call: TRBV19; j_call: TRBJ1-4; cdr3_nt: TGTGCCAGTAGTTCCGGTCAGGGGGCGAGGTGGGAGGAAAAACTGTTTTTT; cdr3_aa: CASSSGQGARWEEKLFF
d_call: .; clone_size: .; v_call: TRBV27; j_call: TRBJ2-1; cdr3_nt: TGTGCCAGCACGGTTTTGGGTGACGGGAGTGAGCAGTTCTTC; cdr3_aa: CASTVLGDGSEQFF
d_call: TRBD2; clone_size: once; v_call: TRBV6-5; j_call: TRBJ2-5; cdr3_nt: TGTGCCAGCAGTTACAGCGGGACTGGGGGAGAGACCCAGTACTTC; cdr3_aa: CASSYSGTGGETQYF
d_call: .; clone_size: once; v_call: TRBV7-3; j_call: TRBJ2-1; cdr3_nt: TGTGCCAGCAGCAGAGTCGGAGGGACCTACAATGAGCAGTTCTTC; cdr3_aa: CASSRVGGTYNEQFF
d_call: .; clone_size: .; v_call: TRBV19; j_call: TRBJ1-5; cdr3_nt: TGTGCCAGTAGTGGGGACTGGCAGCCCCAGCATTTT; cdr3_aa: CASSGDWQPQHF
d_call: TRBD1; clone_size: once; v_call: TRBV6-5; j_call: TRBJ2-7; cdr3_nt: TGTGCCAGCAGTTACGGGACAGGCGCCTACGAGCAGTACTTC; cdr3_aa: CASSYGTGAYEQYF
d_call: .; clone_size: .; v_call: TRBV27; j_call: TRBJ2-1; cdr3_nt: TGTGCCAGTCAAGCAGGGGTCGAGCAGTTCTTC; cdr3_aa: CASQAGVEQFF
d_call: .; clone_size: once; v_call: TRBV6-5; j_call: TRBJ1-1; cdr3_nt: TGTGCCAGCAGTTACTCGAGGGTAGGCACTGAAGCTTTCTTT; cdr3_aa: CASSYSRVGTEAFF
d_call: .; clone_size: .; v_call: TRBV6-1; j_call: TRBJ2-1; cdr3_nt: TGTGCCAGCAGGGACCGCTCCTACAATGAGCAGTTCTTC; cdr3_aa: CASRDRSYNEQFF
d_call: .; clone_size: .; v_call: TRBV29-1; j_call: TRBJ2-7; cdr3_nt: TGCAGCGTTGAAGGGGGAGAGGGACAACTAAATAGGGAGTACTTC; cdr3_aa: CSVEGGEGQLNREYF
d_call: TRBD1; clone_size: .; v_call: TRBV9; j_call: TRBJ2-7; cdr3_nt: TGTGCCAGCAGCGTAGAGGGGACAGGGGTCGGGGAGCAGTACTTC; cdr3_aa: CASSVEGTGVGEQYF
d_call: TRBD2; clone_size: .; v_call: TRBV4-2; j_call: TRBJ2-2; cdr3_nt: TGTGCCAGCAGCCCCTCCCTAGCGGCGAACACCGGGGAGCTGTTTTTT; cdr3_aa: CASSPSLAANTGELFF
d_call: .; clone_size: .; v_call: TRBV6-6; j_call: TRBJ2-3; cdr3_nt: TGTGCCAGCAGCCTCGGCACAGATACGCAGTATTTT; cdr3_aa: CASSLGTDTQYF
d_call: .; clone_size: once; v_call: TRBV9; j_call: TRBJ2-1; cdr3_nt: TGTGCCAGCAGCGTAGGGGTGGGAGGTGCTGAGCAGTTCTTC; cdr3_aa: CASSVGVGGAEQFF
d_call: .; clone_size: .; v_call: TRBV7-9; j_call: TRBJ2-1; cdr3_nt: TGTGCCAGCGGCCCACAGGGGAGCGGGTTTTACAATGAGCAGTTCTTC; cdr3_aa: CASGPQGSGFYNEQFF
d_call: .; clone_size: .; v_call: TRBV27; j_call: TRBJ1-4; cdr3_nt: TGTGCCAGCAGTTTAGCCCTCCCAGAAAAACTGTTTTTT; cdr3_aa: CASSLALPEKLFF
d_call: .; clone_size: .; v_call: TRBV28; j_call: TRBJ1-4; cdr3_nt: TGTGCCAGCTCGCAGTCGAACAGGGACGACGAAAAACTGTTTTTT; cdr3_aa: CASSQSNRDDEKLFF
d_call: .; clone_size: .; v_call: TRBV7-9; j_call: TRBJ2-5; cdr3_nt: TGTGCCAGCAGCTTTTCTGGGGTTGAAGAGACCCAGTACTTC; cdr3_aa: CASSFSGVEETQYF
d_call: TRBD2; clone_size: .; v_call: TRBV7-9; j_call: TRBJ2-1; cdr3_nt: TGTGCCAGCAGCTTAGGGGGAGGGCTGAGCTCCTACAATGAGCAGTTCTTC; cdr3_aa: CASSLGGGLSSYNEQFF
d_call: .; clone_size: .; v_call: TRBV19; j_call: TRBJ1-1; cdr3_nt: TGTGCCAGTGGAGTGAACACTGAAGCTTTCTTT; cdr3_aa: CASGVNTEAFF
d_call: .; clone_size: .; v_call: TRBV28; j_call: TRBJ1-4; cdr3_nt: TGTGCCAGCAGCCTAGATGAGGGGGGGCAGGAAGAAAAACTGTTTTTT; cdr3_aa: CASSLDEGGQEEKLFF
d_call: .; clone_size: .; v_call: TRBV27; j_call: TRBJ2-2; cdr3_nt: TGTGCCAGCAGTTTGAGCACCGGGGAGCTGTTTTTT; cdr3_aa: CASSLSTGELFF
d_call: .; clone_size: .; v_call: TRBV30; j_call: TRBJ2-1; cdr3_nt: TGTGCCTGGAGTGAGGGGGTCTACAATGAGCAGTTCTTC; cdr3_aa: CAWSEGVYNEQFF
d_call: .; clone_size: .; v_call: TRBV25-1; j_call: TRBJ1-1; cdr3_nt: TGTGCCAGCAGTGAATTGGGAGGGGGTGGCACTGAAGCTTTCTTT; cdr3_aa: CASSELGGGGTEAFF
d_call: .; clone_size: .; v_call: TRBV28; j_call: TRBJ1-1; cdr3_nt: TGTGCCAGCAGCCCCTCACGTAGCAACACTGAAGCTTTCTTT; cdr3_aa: CASSPSRSNTEAFF
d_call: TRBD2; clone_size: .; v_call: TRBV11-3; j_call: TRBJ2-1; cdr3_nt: TGTGCCAGCAGCCCCCGGACTAGCGGGAATGTACCTGAGCAGTTCTTC; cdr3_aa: CASSPRTSGNVPEQFF
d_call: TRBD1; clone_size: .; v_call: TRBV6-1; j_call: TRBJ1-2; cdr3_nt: TGTGCCAGCACCGGACGGGACAGCACTAACTATGGCTACACCTTC; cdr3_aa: CASTGRDSTNYGYTF
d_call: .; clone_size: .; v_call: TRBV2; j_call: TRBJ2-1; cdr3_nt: TGTGCCAGCAGGGGGCGAAGGAGTGAGCAGTTCTTC; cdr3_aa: CASRGRRSEQFF
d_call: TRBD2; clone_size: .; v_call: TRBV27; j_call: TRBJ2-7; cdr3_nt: TGTGCCAGCAGTTTACCCTCACTAGCGGGAGGGCCCCACGAGCAGTACTTC; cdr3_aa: CASSLPSLAGGPHEQYF
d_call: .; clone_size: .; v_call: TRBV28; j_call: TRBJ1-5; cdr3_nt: TGTGCCAGCAGTTTCGGCAGGGCCGCCTATAGCAATCAGCCCCAGCATTTT; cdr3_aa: CASSFGRAAYSNQPQHF
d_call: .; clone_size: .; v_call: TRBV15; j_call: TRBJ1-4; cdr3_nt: TGTGCCACCAGCCCGACCCGCTATGAAAAACTGTTTTTT; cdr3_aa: CATSPTRYEKLFF
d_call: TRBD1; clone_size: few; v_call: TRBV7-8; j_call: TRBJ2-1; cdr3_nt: TGTGCCAGCAACTCGGGCAGGGGGACCTACAATGAGCAGTTCTTC; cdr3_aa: CASNSGRGTYNEQFF
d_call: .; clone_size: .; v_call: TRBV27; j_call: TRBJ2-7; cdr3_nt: TGTGCCAGCAATCGCGAGGGAACTGCCTACGAGCAGTACTTC; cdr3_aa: CASNREGTAYEQYF
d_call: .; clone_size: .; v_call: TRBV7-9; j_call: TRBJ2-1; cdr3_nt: TGTGCCAGCAGAAGTAGCAATGAGCAGTTCTTC; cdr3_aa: CASRSSNEQFF
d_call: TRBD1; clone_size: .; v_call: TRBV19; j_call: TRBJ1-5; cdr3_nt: TGTGCCAGTAGTATATGGACAGGGAATCAGCCCCAGCATTTT; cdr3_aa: CASSIWTGNQPQHF
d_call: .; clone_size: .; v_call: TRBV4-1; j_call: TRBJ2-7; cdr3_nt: TGCGCCAGCAGCTTGGGCAGAGAGCAGTACTTC; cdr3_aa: CASSLGREQYF
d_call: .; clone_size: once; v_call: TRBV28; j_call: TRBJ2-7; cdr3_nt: TGTGCCAGCAGTCAACCGCGGGACTCCTACGAGCAGTACTTC; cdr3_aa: CASSQPRDSYEQYF
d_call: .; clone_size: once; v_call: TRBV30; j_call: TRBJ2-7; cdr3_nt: TGTGCCTGGAGTGTAGGGCCCGGCGAGCAGTACTTC; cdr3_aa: CAWSVGPGEQYF
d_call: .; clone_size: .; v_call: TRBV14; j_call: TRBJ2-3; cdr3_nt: TGTGCCAGCAGCCAAGAAGTCTCCACAGATACGCAGTATTTT; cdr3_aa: CASSQEVSTDTQYF
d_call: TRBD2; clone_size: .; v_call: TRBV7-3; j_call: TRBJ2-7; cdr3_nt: TGTGCCAGCAGCATAAGCGGGAGTCCCGCCCACGAGCAGTACTTC; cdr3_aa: CASSISGSPAHEQYF
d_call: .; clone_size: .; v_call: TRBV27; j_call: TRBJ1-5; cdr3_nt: TGTGCCAGCAGTTTAGGGGGGAGGCAGCCCCAGCATTTT; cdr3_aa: CASSLGGRQPQHF
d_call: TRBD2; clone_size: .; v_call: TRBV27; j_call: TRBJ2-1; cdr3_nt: TGTGCCAGCAGTTTATGGGCGGGAGGGTCCTACAATGAGCAGTTCTTC; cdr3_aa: CASSLWAGGSYNEQFF
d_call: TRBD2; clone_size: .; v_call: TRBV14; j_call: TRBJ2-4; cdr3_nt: TGTGCCAGCAGCCAAGGAGCGGGGGGCATTCAGTACTTC; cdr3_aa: CASSQGAGGIQYF
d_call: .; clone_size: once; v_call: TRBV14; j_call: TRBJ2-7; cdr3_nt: TGTGCCAGCAGCCAAGATTTGCGAAACGAGCAGTACTTC; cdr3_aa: CASSQDLRNEQYF
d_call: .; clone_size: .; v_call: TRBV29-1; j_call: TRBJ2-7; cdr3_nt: TGCAGCGTTGAATTATCCACAGACAGTTACGAGCAGTACTTC; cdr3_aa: CSVELSTDSYEQYF
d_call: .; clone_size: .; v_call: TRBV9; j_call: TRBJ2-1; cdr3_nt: TGTGCCAGCAGCGTAGTTTCAGGAAGCGGGTCCTCCTACAATGAGCAGTTCTTC; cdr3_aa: CASSVVSGSGSSYNEQFF
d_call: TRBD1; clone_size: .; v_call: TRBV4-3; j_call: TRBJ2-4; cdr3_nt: TGCGCCAGCAGCCAACTGACAGGGGTTCCCAAAAACATTCAGTACTTC; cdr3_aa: CASSQLTGVPKNIQYF
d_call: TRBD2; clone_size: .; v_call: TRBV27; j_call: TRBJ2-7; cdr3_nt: TGTGCCAGCAGTCCTAATAGCGGGAGCTCCGAGCAGTACTTC; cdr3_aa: CASSPNSGSSEQYF
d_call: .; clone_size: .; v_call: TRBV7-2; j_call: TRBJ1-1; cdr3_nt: TGTGCCAGCAGTTGGGGGGGGGATGGCACTGAAGCTTTCTTT; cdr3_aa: CASSWGGDGTEAFF
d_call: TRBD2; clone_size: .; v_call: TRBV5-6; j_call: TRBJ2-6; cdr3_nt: TGTGCCAGCAGCTTCGGACTAGCAGTCTCTGGGGCCAACGTCCTGACTTTC; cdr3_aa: CASSFGLAVSGANVLTF